The next 12 T cell receptor beta chains were all read from a single sample in a study of blood T cell repertoires in COVID-19. Data came from immunoSEQ multiplex PCR; TCRdb stores just in-frame clones and leaves some out. This repertoire shows a few hundred thousand clones, about nine tenths found once; its top ten account for 0.94%. The sequenced material came from peripheral blood. The origin of the receptors is a middle-aged woman who had recovered from COVID-19.

This sequence joins TRBV28 and TRBJ1-5, with a tentative D call TRBD1 (5 bases). The ends were cut back, 5 bases at V and 3 bases at J, with 20 bases in the middle. Germline lookup yields CDR1 MDHEN and CDR2 SYDVKM. The CDR3 is made up of 17 amino acids. In DNA, the CDR3 is TGTGCCAGCAGTCTCATATCAACAGGAGTTCTCAATCAGCCCCAGCATTTT. It codes for CASSLISTGVLNQPQHF.

The rearrangement uses TRBV28 and TRBJ1-2; 9 nucleotides line up with TRBD1. CDR1 is MDHEN, CDR2 SYDVKM, per germline. The CDR3 consists of 17 residues. With 4 bases clipped from V and 4 bases from J, the junction kept 13 bases outside the gene matches. CDR3: CASSSPTGTGIAYGYTF. The CDR3 region has the DNA TGTGCCAGCAGTTCACCAACCGGGACAGGGATTGCCTATGGCTACACCTTC.

The chain uses TRBV6-5 and TRBJ2-3; the match to TRBD2 covers 8 bases. The V segment lost 2 bases and the J segment 0 bases; nucleotides outside the gene matches: 1. This CDR3 is 15 amino acids long. Germline lookup yields CDR1 MNHEY and CDR2 SVGAGI. The DNA of the CDR3 is TGTGCCAGCAGTTACCAGCGGGAGAGCACAGATACGCAGTATTTT. It specifies CASSYQRESTDTQYF.

The V and J genes are TRBV4-1 and TRBJ2-5, with D perhaps TRBD2 (7 bases). The germline CDR1 and CDR2 sequences are MGHRA and YSYEKL. V was pared by 1 base and J by 9 bases, with 27 bases between. The CDR3 is 18 amino acids. The CDR3 here is CASSQVPWGAGVVGAQYF. The CDR3 DNA is TGCGCCAGCAGCCAAGTGCCCTGGGGGGCGGGAGTGGTTGGGGCCCAGTACTTC.

V usage is TRBV7-9 and J usage is TRBJ2-1; 13 bases agree with TRBD2. The CDR3 totals 17 residues. V trimming: 5 bases; J trimming: 8 bases; junction bases outside the gene matches: 12. CDR1 and CDR2 from the germline V gene are SEHNR and FQNEAQ (reference sequence). The CDR3 DNA sequence: TGTGCCAGCAGCGCCACTAGCGGGAGGGCCCGGGAGGATGAGCAGTTCTTC. This encodes CASSATSGRAREDEQFF.

The genes are TRBV12-3 or TRBV12-4 and TRBJ2-2, with a weak D call TRBD1 (6 bases). The CDR3 covers 12 residues. With 6 bases removed from V and 9 bases from J, the gap between germline ends came to 11 bases. The CDR3 here is CASRSQGRELFF. CDR3 bases: TGTGCCAGCAGGTCACAGGGTCGGGAGCTGTTTTTT.

V gene TRBV2 combines with J gene TRBJ2-7; D uncertain. The V end lost 8 bases, the J end lost 9 bases, and 14 bases lay between the germline ends. The CDR3 spans 11 residues. CDR1 and CDR2 from the germline V gene are SNHLY and FYNNEI. The CDR3 spells CASGLPRWQYF. The CDR3 DNA follows: TGTGCCAGCGGCCTCCCCCGTTGGCAGTACTTC.

The chain links TRBV2 to TRBJ2-3; TRBD1 is a possible D gene (5 bases). This CDR3 has 13 residues. V dropped 8 bases and J dropped 4 bases, with 13 bases sitting between them. CDR1 SNHLY and CDR2 FYNNEI come from the germline V gene. In DNA form, the CDR3 reads TGTGCCAGCGGACCCCAGGGCGCAGATACGCAGTATTTT. This sequence encodes CASGPQGADTQYF.

This clone was counted once. The genes are TRBV30 and TRBJ2-2; TRBD1 aligns across 7 bases. Germline CDR1 reads GTSNPN; CDR2 reads SVGIG (reference sequence). The V and J ends lost 0 bases and 6 bases, in that order; junction bases with no gene match: 4. The CDR3 extends over 14 amino acids. CDR3 in amino acids: CAWSVGGLAGELFF. CDR3 nucleotide sequence: TGTGCCTGGAGTGTAGGGGGCCTGGCCGGGGAGCTGTTTTTT.

CDR3 sequence: CAISEPGFTDTQYF. The CDR3 DNA reads as TGTGCCATCAGTGAGCCGGGGTTCACAGATACGCAGTATTTT. The chain combines TRBV10-3 with TRBJ2-3; D is possibly TRBD2 (5 bases). Germline CDR1 is ENHRY and CDR2 is SYGVKD. The CDR3 extends over 14 amino acids. Trimming stripped 2 bases from V and 2 bases from J, with 8 bases between.

The chain links TRBV6-5 to TRBJ2-2; TRBD2 matches at 8 bases. The germline V gene encodes CDR1 MNHEY and CDR2 SVGAGI. The V segment lost 7 bases and the J segment 5 bases; nucleotides outside the gene matches: 9. This CDR3 has 15 amino acids. CDR3 sequence: CASTSPGTSTGELFF. CDR3 sequence (DNA): TGTGCCAGCACTTCCCCCGGGACTAGTACCGGGGAGCTGTTTTTT.

CDR3 region: CASSIGTGLGEQYF. Written as DNA, the CDR3 is TGTGCCAGCAGCATCGGGACAGGGTTAGGCGAGCAGTACTTC. The chain uses TRBV13 and TRBJ2-7; the match to TRBD1 covers 9 bases. CDR1 is PRHDT and CDR2 is FYEKMQ in the germline V gene (reference sequence). J gave up 6 bases and V 5 bases, and 8 bases lay outside the gene matches. The CDR3 contains 14 residues.